The T cell receptor beta chain under discussion was sequenced for a study of blood T cell repertoires in COVID-19. TCRdb keeps only in-frame clones here, not all; method: immunoSEQ multiplex PCR. The sample has about 220,000 clones, 80% seen once; the top ten hold around 13%. From germline, CDR1 is MDHEN and CDR2 SYDVKM. CDR3 length equals 16 residues. The trim removed 0 bases at V and 6 bases at J, leaving 6 bases unmatched. The J gene is TRBJ2-1, the V gene TRBV28; TRBD2 matches at 9 bases. The origin of this receptor is a human donor in a cohort sampled during active COVID-19. Sequencing was carried out using peripheral blood. The CDR3 region is CASSLWGLAGINEQFF. The CDR3 region has the DNA TGTGCCAGCAGTTTATGGGGTCTAGCGGGGATCAATGAGCAGTTCTTC. The whole variable domain, filled in from reference TRBV28 and TRBJ2-1, reads DVKVTQSSRYLVKRTGEKVFLECVQDMDHENMFWYRQDPGLGLRLIYFSYDVKMKEKGDIPEGYSVSREKKERFSLILESASTNQTSMYLCASSLWGLAGINEQFFGPGTRLTVL.